Shown below are 3 T cell receptor beta chains from a single sample sequenced in a study of OX40 agonist ivuxolimab in advanced cancers. Assay used: immunoSEQ multiplex PCR; TCRdb lists only in-frame clones, some missing. The sample carries just over 90,000 clones, more than 85% recorded once. The sample in question was CD4+ or CD8+ T cells sorted from blood, obtained in a trial of the OX40 agonist ivuxolimab. The receptors come from an adult with an advanced solid tumor such as melanoma, head and neck, liver or kidney cancer.

V and J are TRBV5-6 and TRBJ2-7, with D tentatively TRBD2 (5 bases). The CDR3 spans 14 residues. V lost 0 bases to trimming and J lost 2 bases, with 9 bases between them. CDR1 and CDR2 (germline): SGHDT, YYEEEE. This CDR3 reads CASSLGLGTYEQYF. CDR3 in DNA: TGTGCCAGCAGCTTGGGCCTCGGGACCTACGAGCAGTACTTC. Filled out from reference TRBV5-6 and TRBJ2-7, the complete variable domain reads DAGVTQSPTHLIKTRGQQVTLRCSPKSGHDTVSWYQQALGQGPQFIFQYYEEEERQRGNFPDRFSGHQFPNYSSELNVNALLLGDSALYLCASSLGLGTYEQYFGPGTRLTVT.

The chain combines TRBV10-1 with TRBJ2-1, with 10 bases aligning to TRBD1. This CDR3 is built from 16 residues. Losses at the gene ends were 2 bases for V and 5 bases for J; bases not matched to a gene: 6. The germline V gene encodes CDR1 WNHNN and CDR2 SYGVQD (reference sequence). The CDR3 coding sequence is TGCGCCAGCAGTGAGAATTGGGGGACAGGGGACAATGAGCAGTTCTTC. This codes for CASSENWGTGDNEQFF.

The chain couples TRBV9 to TRBJ2-1, with unresolved D. Germline V gene lookup returns CDR1 SGDLS and CDR2 YYNGEE. This CDR3 has 10 residues. V was cut by 3 bases and J by 7 bases, with 2 bases left in between. The CDR3 sequence is CASSENEQFF. CDR3 DNA sequence: TGTGCCAGCAGCGAGAATGAGCAGTTCTTC. Variable domain in full (rest from reference TRBV9 and TRBJ2-1): DSGVTQTPKHLITATGQRVTLRCSPRSGDLSVYWYQQSLDQGLQFLIQYYNGEERAKGNILERFSAQQFPDLHSELNLSSLELGDSALYFCASSENEQFFGPGTRLTVL.